The subject of this entry is one TCR beta chain. The data stem from a study of blood T cell repertoires in COVID-19. Study-level information: Spain, Italy and the United States supplied samples that represented acute and convalescent COVID-19.

Trimming at V came to 3 bases and at J to 2 bases, leaving 5 bases not matched to a gene. The germline CDR1 and CDR2 sequences are LNHDA and SQIVND (reference sequence). The CDR3 covers 15 residues. Authors' analysis steps: Amplifying reference gene primers gave estimates of nucleated cell counts. Sequenced by immunoSEQ multiplex PCR; TCRdb stores in-frame clones only, minus some. V, J and clone size reflect that table, while D and trimming were determined from the DNA. The table records about 270,000 clones, around 80% of them present only once. The receptor was isolated from an elderly man with acute or convalescent COVID-19. Sequenced material: peripheral blood. J is TRBJ2-5 and V is TRBV19; 8 bases map to TRBD2. This CDR3 reads CASSIKRGLQETQYF. CDR3 DNA sequence: TGTGCCAGTAGTATCAAGCGGGGGTTGCAAGAGACCCAGTACTTC.